The rows below give T cell receptor beta chains drawn from one sample of a study of control samples from healthy donors and cancer patients. TCRdb's table, derived via immunoSEQ multiplex PCR, lists solely in-frame clones and lacks some. The sample lists 110,000 to 150,000 clones; 89% were seen once. Source material: blood. These receptors originate from a man aged 25-45 years in good health. Each CDR3 is given with its conserved first and last residue. The D gene is left open where the match is weak. Some rows mark clone size as missing; the rest say once, few, many or name a class of expanded clone.

clone size: many
D gene: -
V gene: TRBV6-6
J gene: TRBJ1-3
CDR3 protein: CASSLDGSSGNTIYF
CDR3 DNA: TGTGCCAGCAGTTTGGACGGAAGCTCTGGAAACACCATATATTTT

clone size: once
D gene: TRBD1
V gene: TRBV19
J gene: TRBJ2-7
CDR3 protein: CASGPGQGSYEQYF
CDR3 DNA: TGTGCCAGCGGTCCGGGACAGGGATCCTACGAGCAGTACTTC

clone size: -
D gene: TRBD2
V gene: TRBV24-1
J gene: TRBJ2-1
CDR3 protein: CATSDTAPGGLAGPGGEQFF
CDR3 DNA: TGTGCCACCAGTGATACCGCACCCGGGGGACTAGCGGGGCCCGGAGGTGAGCAGTTCTTC

clone size: -
D gene: -
V gene: TRBV5-8
J gene: TRBJ2-7
CDR3 protein: CASLPSDYEQYF
CDR3 DNA: TGTGCCAGCCTCCCTAGCGACTACGAGCAGTACTTC

clone size: -
D gene: -
V gene: TRBV3-1/TRBV3-2
J gene: TRBJ2-2
CDR3 protein: CASSQGRTTTGELFF
CDR3 DNA: TGTGCCAGCAGCCAAGGCCGGACTACCACCGGGGAGCTGTTTTTT

clone size: -
D gene: TRBD2
V gene: TRBV29-1
J gene: TRBJ2-7
CDR3 protein: CSVVSGGLYEQYF
CDR3 DNA: TGCAGCGTCGTATCGGGGGGGCTTTACGAGCAGTACTTC

clone size: -
D gene: TRBD1
V gene: TRBV6-6
J gene: TRBJ1-1
CDR3 protein: CASSYRRQGSEAFF
CDR3 DNA: TGTGCCAGCAGTTACCGAAGACAGGGATCTGAAGCTTTCTTT

clone size: -
D gene: -
V gene: TRBV9
J gene: TRBJ2-7
CDR3 protein: CASSPRSTRGPEQYF
CDR3 DNA: TGTGCCAGCAGCCCCCGTTCGACTAGGGGTCCCGAGCAGTACTTC

clone size: -
D gene: TRBD1
V gene: TRBV15
J gene: TRBJ1-2
CDR3 protein: CATSIGGQGHHYTF
CDR3 DNA: TGTGCCACCAGCATTGGGGGACAGGGGCATCACTACACCTTC

clone size: -
D gene: -
V gene: TRBV14
J gene: TRBJ2-3
CDR3 protein: CASSQDEATYTDTQYF
CDR3 DNA: TGTGCCAGCAGCCAAGACGAGGCTACTTACACAGATACGCAGTATTTT

clone size: once
D gene: -
V gene: TRBV27
J gene: TRBJ1-5
CDR3 protein: CASSPSRGNQPQHF
CDR3 DNA: TGTGCCAGCAGTCCAAGCAGGGGTAATCAGCCCCAGCATTTT

clone size: -
D gene: TRBD2
V gene: TRBV29-1
J gene: TRBJ2-1
CDR3 protein: CSVESLAGEYNEQFF
CDR3 DNA: TGCAGCGTTGAAAGTCTAGCGGGAGAGTACAATGAGCAGTTCTTC

clone size: -
D gene: -
V gene: TRBV5-4
J gene: TRBJ2-5
CDR3 protein: CASSPGRGTEETQYF
CDR3 DNA: TGTGCCAGCAGCCCGGGGCGCGGGACCGAGGAGACCCAGTACTTC

clone size: -
D gene: -
V gene: TRBV7-8
J gene: TRBJ2-6
CDR3 protein: CASSKGQTSGANVLTF
CDR3 DNA: TGTGCCAGCAGCAAGGGACAAACTTCTGGGGCCAACGTCCTGACTTTC

clone size: -
D gene: -
V gene: TRBV7-8
J gene: TRBJ2-3
CDR3 protein: CASSLVAASGWLGDTQYF
CDR3 DNA: TGTGCCAGCAGCTTAGTCGCGGCGTCAGGGTGGTTGGGAGATACGCAGTATTTT

clone size: -
D gene: TRBD1
V gene: TRBV25-1
J gene: TRBJ2-7
CDR3 protein: CASSVDRGPYEQYF
CDR3 DNA: TGTGCCAGCAGTGTGGACAGGGGGCCCTACGAGCAGTACTTC

clone size: -
D gene: TRBD1
V gene: TRBV6-6
J gene: TRBJ1-2
CDR3 protein: CASTTPGTGMNGYTF
CDR3 DNA: TGTGCCAGCACCACCCCCGGGACAGGGATGAATGGCTACACCTTC

clone size: -
D gene: -
V gene: TRBV6-5
J gene: TRBJ2-5
CDR3 protein: CASSYTGKETQYF
CDR3 DNA: TGTGCCAGCAGTTACACCGGGAAAGAGACCCAGTACTTC

clone size: -
D gene: TRBD1
V gene: TRBV18
J gene: TRBJ1-6
CDR3 protein: CASSPAPPGGSYNSPLHF
CDR3 DNA: TGTGCCAGCTCACCAGCCCCCCCAGGGGGCTCCTATAATTCACCCCTCCACTTT

clone size: -
D gene: -
V gene: TRBV6-4
J gene: TRBJ1-6
CDR3 protein: CASSDSTENSPLHF
CDR3 DNA: TGTGCCAGCAGTGACTCTACGGAGAATTCACCCCTCCACTTT

clone size: -
D gene: -
V gene: TRBV2
J gene: TRBJ2-3
CDR3 protein: CASRKGVLTDTQYF
CDR3 DNA: TGTGCCAGCAGGAAGGGGGTCTTAACAGATACGCAGTATTTT

clone size: -
D gene: TRBD1
V gene: TRBV7-2
J gene: TRBJ1-4
CDR3 protein: CASSRRTGGGEKLFF
CDR3 DNA: TGTGCCAGCAGCCGCCGGACAGGGGGAGGTGAAAAACTGTTTTTT

clone size: -
D gene: TRBD1
V gene: TRBV13
J gene: TRBJ2-7
CDR3 protein: CASRYRGQHEQYF
CDR3 DNA: TGTGCCAGCAGATACAGGGGGCAACACGAGCAGTACTTC

clone size: -
D gene: TRBD2
V gene: TRBV7-7
J gene: TRBJ2-7
CDR3 protein: CASSPGLADYEQYF
CDR3 DNA: TGTGCCAGCAGCCCGGGACTAGCGGACTACGAGCAGTACTTC

clone size: -
D gene: -
V gene: TRBV9
J gene: TRBJ2-1
CDR3 protein: CASSVAGVSYNEQFF
CDR3 DNA: TGTGCCAGCAGCGTAGCAGGGGTTTCCTACAATGAGCAGTTCTTC

clone size: -
D gene: TRBD1
V gene: TRBV11-1
J gene: TRBJ2-7
CDR3 protein: CASSANPGTGSYEQYF
CDR3 DNA: TGTGCCAGCAGCGCCAACCCCGGGACAGGGAGCTACGAGCAGTACTTC

clone size: -
D gene: TRBD2
V gene: TRBV11-3
J gene: TRBJ2-5
CDR3 protein: CASSARLAGVVETQYF
CDR3 DNA: TGTGCCAGCAGCGCGAGACTAGCGGGAGTTGTAGAGACCCAGTACTTC

clone size: -
D gene: -
V gene: TRBV11-1
J gene: TRBJ1-1
CDR3 protein: CASSFLGSTEAFF
CDR3 DNA: TGTGCCAGCAGCTTTCTCGGGTCCACTGAAGCTTTCTTT

clone size: -
D gene: -
V gene: TRBV24-1
J gene: TRBJ1-5
CDR3 protein: CATGRYSNQPQHF
CDR3 DNA: TGTGCCACGGGCAGGTATAGCAATCAGCCCCAGCATTTT

clone size: -
D gene: -
V gene: TRBV6-4
J gene: TRBJ2-1
CDR3 protein: CASSGAWVAEPNEQFF
CDR3 DNA: TGTGCCAGCAGTGGGGCTTGGGTAGCGGAACCTAATGAGCAGTTCTTC

clone size: -
D gene: -
V gene: TRBV4-3
J gene: TRBJ2-3
CDR3 protein: CASSQAGASTDTQYF
CDR3 DNA: TGCGCCAGCAGCCAAGCAGGGGCAAGCACAGATACGCAGTATTTT

clone size: -
D gene: -
V gene: TRBV10-3
J gene: TRBJ1-2
CDR3 protein: CAISDRGGILGYTF
CDR3 DNA: TGTGCCATCAGTGACAGGGGAGGCATTCTAGGCTACACCTTC

clone size: -
D gene: TRBD1
V gene: TRBV6-4
J gene: TRBJ2-1
CDR3 protein: CASSPGQGAVNEQFF
CDR3 DNA: TGTGCCAGCAGTCCGGGACAGGGGGCTGTCAATGAGCAGTTCTTC

clone size: few
D gene: -
V gene: TRBV24-1
J gene: TRBJ2-3
CDR3 protein: CATSDDQGSDTQYF
CDR3 DNA: TGTGCCACCAGTGATGACCAGGGGTCAGATACGCAGTATTTT

clone size: once
D gene: -
V gene: TRBV11-1
J gene: TRBJ2-7
CDR3 protein: CASTGNSYEQYF
CDR3 DNA: TGTGCCAGCACCGGGAACTCCTACGAGCAGTACTTC

clone size: -
D gene: -
V gene: TRBV7-6
J gene: TRBJ1-3
CDR3 protein: CASRDGSGNTIYF
CDR3 DNA: TGTGCCAGCAGGGACGGGTCTGGAAACACCATATATTTT

clone size: -
D gene: -
V gene: TRBV13
J gene: TRBJ1-1
CDR3 protein: CASSLVGNTEAFF
CDR3 DNA: TGTGCCAGCAGCTTAGTAGGGAACACTGAAGCTTTCTTT

clone size: once
D gene: TRBD1
V gene: TRBV9
J gene: TRBJ1-4
CDR3 protein: CASSVGDRAGEKLFF
CDR3 DNA: TGTGCCAGCAGCGTTGGGGACAGGGCTGGGGAAAAACTGTTTTTT

clone size: once
D gene: TRBD1
V gene: TRBV9
J gene: TRBJ1-1
CDR3 protein: CASSATEYRGTEAFF
CDR3 DNA: TGTGCCAGCAGCGCCACCGAGTACAGGGGGACTGAAGCTTTCTTT

clone size: once
D gene: -
V gene: TRBV4-3
J gene: TRBJ2-5
CDR3 protein: CASSPEAGTPQETQYF
CDR3 DNA: TGCGCCAGCAGTCCGGAAGCCGGGACTCCTCAAGAGACCCAGTACTTC

clone size: -
D gene: -
V gene: TRBV7-9
J gene: TRBJ1-2
CDR3 protein: CASSSGGAFNYGYTF
CDR3 DNA: TGTGCCAGCAGCTCAGGAGGGGCTTTTAACTATGGCTACACCTTC

clone size: few
D gene: -
V gene: TRBV5-5
J gene: TRBJ2-1
CDR3 protein: CASSRWTAGEQFF
CDR3 DNA: TGTGCCAGCAGCCGATGGACAGCCGGTGAGCAGTTCTTC

clone size: few
D gene: -
V gene: TRBV19
J gene: TRBJ1-4
CDR3 protein: CASRIPDEKLFF
CDR3 DNA: TGTGCCAGTAGGATTCCGGATGAAAAACTGTTTTTT

clone size: -
D gene: -
V gene: TRBV18
J gene: TRBJ1-2
CDR3 protein: CASSPDSNYGYTF
CDR3 DNA: TGTGCCAGCTCACCAGACAGCAACTATGGCTACACCTTC

clone size: once
D gene: -
V gene: TRBV30
J gene: TRBJ1-1
CDR3 protein: CAWSPDGEAFF
CDR3 DNA: TGTGCCTGGAGCCCGGACGGAGAAGCTTTCTTT

clone size: -
D gene: -
V gene: TRBV5-1
J gene: TRBJ2-6
CDR3 protein: CASSFLGTGANVLTF
CDR3 DNA: TGCGCCAGCAGCTTCTTAGGGACTGGGGCCAACGTCCTGACTTTC